This T cell receptor beta chain is drawn from a study of shared clonotypes between healthy human individuals. General study points: Lower generation probabilities were found for non-shared clonotypes than for those shared by all four donors. As a rule, naive subsets had a larger estimated richness than memory subsets. Even with large depth, rarefaction showed that sorted-subset sequencing was incomplete.

Germline assignment: CDR1 SGDLS and CDR2 YYNGEE. The V gene lost 5 bases and the J gene lost 3 bases, with 17 bases spanning the gap. There are 15 residues in the CDR3. A note on this clone: Its antigen is currently unknown.

Sorted-subset replicate PCRs used 200 to 250 ng DNA, approximately 27,000 T cell genomes. Assay: immunoSEQ multiplex PCR; the TCRdb copy retains only in-frame clones and omits some. The data show millions of clones, 90% to 95% seen once. The sequencing input was naive CD4+ T cells from PBMCs. The subset denotes: CD45RA+ positively selected. This receptor was obtained from a man between 18 and 29 years old in good health. Some clones in this sample may be carry-over from other donors' samples. The genes are TRBV9 and TRBJ1-2, with a tentative D call TRBD1 (6 bases). CDR3 nucleotides: TGTGCCAGCAGTGTATCTCAACAGGGTTACTATGGCTACACCTTC. Translation: CASSVSQQGYYGYTF. Together with reference TRBV9 and TRBJ1-2, the CDR3 gives the full variable domain: DSGVTQTPKHLITATGQRVTLRCSPRSGDLSVYWYQQSLDQGLQFLIQYYNGEERAKGNILERFSAQQFPDLHSELNLSSLELGDSALYFCASSVSQQGYYGYTFGSGTRLTVV.